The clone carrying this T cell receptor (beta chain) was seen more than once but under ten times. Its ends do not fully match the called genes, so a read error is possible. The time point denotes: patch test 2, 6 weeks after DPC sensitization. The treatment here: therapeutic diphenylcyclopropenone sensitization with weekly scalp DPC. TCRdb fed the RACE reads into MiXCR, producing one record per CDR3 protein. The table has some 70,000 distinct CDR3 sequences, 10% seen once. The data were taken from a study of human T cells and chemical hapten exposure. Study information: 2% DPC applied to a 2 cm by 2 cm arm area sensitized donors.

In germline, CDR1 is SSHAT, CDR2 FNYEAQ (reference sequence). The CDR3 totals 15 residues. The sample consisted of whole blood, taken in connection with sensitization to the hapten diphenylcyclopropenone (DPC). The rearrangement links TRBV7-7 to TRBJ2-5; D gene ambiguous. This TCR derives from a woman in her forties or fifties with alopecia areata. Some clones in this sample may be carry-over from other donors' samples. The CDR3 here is CASSLEGRAAETQYF. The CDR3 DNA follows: TGTGCTAGCAGCTTAGAAGGTCGAGCAGCAGAGACCCAGTACTTC.